The sequence of this T cell receptor beta chain was determined in a study of neoadjuvant anti-PD-1 for oral cavity cancer. Study findings and constraints: Higher pretreatment blood Treg/Th17 ratios correlated with higher pretreatment blood and lower post-treatment tumor TCRbeta clonality.

CDR3 length equals 15 residues. Per germline, CDR1 SGHAT and CDR2 FQNNGV. J gave up 8 bases and V 4 bases, and 10 bases lay outside the gene matches. Indicated time point: after neoadjuvant nivolumab, at surgical resection. As concerns this clone: Its antigen is currently unknown.

PBMC libraries mostly used 450 to 600 ng of input genomic DNA, with six replicates per sample. Here immunoSEQ multiplex PCR was the method, and the copy in TCRdb shows in-frame clones only, minus some. The sample contains roughly 14,000 clones, under 75% of which appear only once. Material: PBMCs, obtained after nivolumab (anti-PD-1) treatment. This receptor was identified in a person aged 35 to 85 with oral cavity squamous cell carcinoma. The chain carries TRBV11-2 and TRBJ2-3, with TRBD2 matching over 9 bases. The CDR3 coding sequence is TGTGCCAGCAGCTCGGTAGCGGGGGAAATACCTACGCAGTATTTT. Its protein product is CASSSVAGEIPTQYF.